The 3 T cell receptor beta chains below come from one sample, sequenced in a study of cytomegalovirus exposure and HLA in healthy donors. Primers for the PCR totalled 60 Vbeta and 13 Jbeta. The data were produced by immunoSEQ multiplex PCR, yet TCRdb's version contains in-frame clones alone and is incomplete. Of 90,000 to 120,000 clones in the sample, 73% were seen once. Sequenced material: PBMCs. Receptors originate from a man younger than 45 in good health and CMV-seronegative.

The genes are TRBV29-1 and TRBJ1-1, with unresolved D. The V and J ends lost 4 bases and 1 base respectively, with 10 bases between them. The CDR3 sequence is 13 residues long. CDR1 is SQVTM and CDR2 is ANQGSEA in the germline V gene. The CDR3 DNA sequence: TGCAGCGTTGTAGCAGCCGCGAACACTGAAGCTTTCTTT. Amino acids: CSVVAAANTEAFF.

The V call is TRBV6-5, the J call TRBJ1-1; D is unclear. This CDR3 region has 12 residues. Germline V gene lookup returns CDR1 MNHEY and CDR2 SVGAGI. The germline V and J ends were trimmed by 5 bases and 0 bases, with 4 bases remaining between them. CDR3: CASSTVNTEAFF. For the CDR3, the DNA is TGTGCCAGCAGTACAGTGAACACTGAAGCTTTCTTT.

The J gene is TRBJ2-1, the V gene TRBV7-8; no clear D gene. CDR1 is SGHVS, CDR2 FQNEAQ, per germline. The V gene lost 5 bases and the J gene lost 9 bases, with 11 bases spanning the gap. The CDR3 has 12 residues. The CDR3 region has the DNA TGTGCCAGCAGCCCACCGGTCCCTGAGCAGTTCTTC. Translation: CASSPPVPEQFF.